This T cell receptor beta chain was captured by sequencing in a study of cytomegalovirus exposure and HLA in healthy donors. At the level of the study: An analysis done earlier identified about 120 million unique TCR beta sequences from around 180 million T cells. Notes on the study in general: The number of N-insertions in an Asian-associated ancestry cluster was reportedly below the roughly 700-donor mean in a later analysis. A later analysis found most CMV-associated TCR beta chains apparently HLA-restricted.

A multiplex PCR was run with 60 Vbeta primers and 13 Jbeta primers. The repertoire was sequenced with immunoSEQ multiplex PCR; TCRdb's copy has only in-frame clones and lacks some. This table has some 130,000 clones, roughly 79% appearing once. The CDR3 is 15 amino acids. Germline V gives CDR1 SEHNR, CDR2 FQNEAQ (reference sequence). V lost 4 bases, J lost 2 bases, and 4 bases stayed unmatched. Concerning this clone itself: What it recognizes is unknown.

The clonotype was recovered from a boy aged 2 to 10 in good health and CMV-seronegative. This chain connects TRBV7-9 to TRBJ1-3, with 8 bases lining up with TRBD1. The sample comprised PBMCs. Here the CDR3 DNA reads TGTGCCAGCAGCTCGGGGACAGGCCCTGGAAACACCATATATTTT. Translated: CASSSGTGPGNTIYF.